Listed below are T cell receptor beta chains from one sample, sequenced in a study of OX40 agonist ivuxolimab in advanced cancers. Assay used: immunoSEQ multiplex PCR; TCRdb lists only in-frame clones, some missing. The sample yields 85,000 to 95,000 clones, 80% to 90% seen once. The specimen was CD4+ or CD8+ T cells sorted from blood, collected in a trial of the OX40 agonist ivuxolimab. The source of these receptors is an adult with an advanced solid tumor such as melanoma, head and neck, liver or kidney cancer. Both conserved end residues are part of each CDR3. The D gene is left open where the match is weak. Rows give clone size only sometimes, using once, few, many, or a class for an expanded clone.

clone_size,v_call,d_call,j_call,cdr3_nt,cdr3_aa
.,TRBV28,.,TRBJ1-4,TGTGCCAGCAGTTTACCAACTAATGAAAAACTGTTTTTT,CASSLPTNEKLFF
.,TRBV7-9,.,TRBJ2-3,TGTGCCAGCAGCACCCAGGGTTGGGACCACTTCACCACAGATACGCAGTATTTT,CASSTQGWDHFTTDTQYF
.,TRBV19,TRBD2,TRBJ2-2,TGTGCCAGTAGTATGGCGGGGGCGAACACCGGGGAGCTGTTTTTT,CASSMAGANTGELFF
.,TRBV9,.,TRBJ1-6,TGTGCCAGCAGCGTAGGGCTCCTGGATTCACCCCTCCACTTT,CASSVGLLDSPLHF
once,TRBV10-3,.,TRBJ1-1,TGTGCCATCAGTGCGAGGGACGGACCGGGACAAACCTTTATGAACACTGAAGCTTTCTTT,CAISARDGPGQTFMNTEAFF
once,TRBV5-6,.,TRBJ2-3,TGTGCCAGCAGTCGTGGACAGTACACAGATACGCAGTATTTT,CASSRGQYTDTQYF
.,TRBV7-9,TRBD1,TRBJ1-2,TGTGCCAGCACACGGACAGGGGATGGCTACACCTTC,CASTRTGDGYTF
few,TRBV27,.,TRBJ2-7,TGTGCCAGCAGTTTACGGGTACAGGGTCCCTACGAGCAGTACTTC,CASSLRVQGPYEQYF
few,TRBV25-1,.,TRBJ1-6,TGTGCCAGCAGTGTTGGCCCCAATTCACCCCTCCACTTT,CASSVGPNSPLHF
few,TRBV14,TRBD1,TRBJ2-1,TGTGCCAGCAGCTCCCGGGACAGGAGCTACAATGAGCAGTTCTTC,CASSSRDRSYNEQFF
.,TRBV19,.,TRBJ2-1,TGTGCCAGTACCCCGGGGGGGACAGGTCAATACAATGAGCAGTTCTTC,CASTPGGTGQYNEQFF
.,TRBV6-5,.,TRBJ2-1,TGTGCCAGCAGTTACTCGCAGGTTTCAGGTGAGCAGTTCTTC,CASSYSQVSGEQFF
.,TRBV9,.,TRBJ2-2,TGTGCCAGCAGCGTGGGAACTGCCCTAAACACCGGGGAGCTGTTTTTT,CASSVGTALNTGELFF
.,TRBV28,TRBD1,TRBJ2-7,TGTGCCAGCAGTTCGGCTTCAGGGGGCATCATCTACGAGCAGTACTTC,CASSSASGGIIYEQYF
.,TRBV7-2,.,TRBJ2-7,TGTGCCAGCAGCTTTGGTGGTGGCGCCCTCTCCTACGAGCAGTACTTC,CASSFGGGALSYEQYF
.,TRBV6-1,TRBD1,TRBJ1-2,TGTGCCAGCAGGTCAGGACAGGGACCCTTCTATGGCTACACCTTC,CASRSGQGPFYGYTF
once,TRBV19,TRBD2,TRBJ2-1,TGTGCCAGTAGTCCTGACGCGGGACTAGCGAGCAATGAGCAGTTCTTC,CASSPDAGLASNEQFF
.,TRBV7-9,.,TRBJ2-4,TGTGCCAGCAGCTTCTATGGTTTACTAGCCAAAAACATTCAGTACTTC,CASSFYGLLAKNIQYF
.,TRBV5-4,TRBD1,TRBJ2-3,TGTGCCAGCAGCCCCGGGGACAGGGGGACAGATACGCAGTATTTT,CASSPGDRGTDTQYF
.,TRBV10-3,.,TRBJ1-1,TGTGCCATCAGTGAGTCGACACGGGGGAACACTGAAGCTTTCTTT,CAISESTRGNTEAFF
once,TRBV19,.,TRBJ2-1,TGTGCCAGTGGGGAGGCCCCCTACAATGAGCAGTTCTTC,CASGEAPYNEQFF
.,TRBV19,.,TRBJ2-7,TGTGCCAGTAGTGGCGGGTTAGCGGCCTACGAGCAGTACTTC,CASSGGLAAYEQYF